These 5 T cell receptor beta chains were all obtained from the same sample, sequenced in a study of early stage breast cancer tumors. Libraries were prepared by immunoSEQ multiplex PCR; TCRdb keeps only in-frame clonotypes and omits some of them. This sample has over 25,000 clones, with 80% found just once. The sequenced sample consisted of blood. The source of these receptors is a person between 55 and 69 years old with breast cancer.

This chain joins TRBV6-5 and TRBJ1-5; 7 bases are a match to TRBD1. Trimming took 6 bases from V and 4 from J; bases not matched to a gene: 6. This CDR3 has 14 residues. Germline V gene data show CDR1 as MNHEY and CDR2 as SVGAGI. The CDR3: CASSRAGGNQPQHF. The DNA for the CDR3 is TGTGCCAGCAGCCGGGCAGGGGGAAATCAGCCCCAGCATTTT.

This chain uses TRBV9 with TRBJ2-3; D gene uncertain. V was pared by 0 bases and J by 5 bases, with 10 bases between. The germline V gene encodes CDR1 SGDLS and CDR2 YYNGEE. The CDR3 sequence is 14 residues long. The CDR3 nucleotides read TGTGCCAGCAGCGTAGCCACTTTAAGAGATACGCAGTATTTT. Translation gives CASSVATLRDTQYF.

The genes are TRBV29-1 and TRBJ2-7; D is possibly TRBD2 (5 bases). V was pared by 4 bases and J by 3 bases, with 16 bases between. Germline V gene data show CDR1 as SQVTM and CDR2 as ANQGSEA. This CDR3 is 14 amino acids long. The CDR3 DNA reads TGCAGCGTTGTGCTTACGGGGATTAACTACGAGCAGTACTTC. Its protein product is CSVVLTGINYEQYF.

CDR3 coding DNA: TGTGCCAGCGGGTGGACGGGAGCGGGAAACATTCAGTACTTC. It translates to CASGWTGAGNIQYF. The chain couples TRBV28 to TRBJ2-4; TRBD2 is a possible D gene (6 bases). Trimming removed 8 bases at V and 6 bases at J, with 17 bases between. The germline gives CDR1 MDHEN, CDR2 SYDVKM. CDR3 length: 14 amino acids.

This clone has a single count. V and J are TRBV19 and TRBJ2-7, with TRBD1 identical over 7 bases. Germline V gives CDR1 LNHDA, CDR2 SQIVND (reference sequence). Trimming at V came to 8 bases and at J to 1 base, leaving 5 bases not matched to a gene. This CDR3 spans 13 amino acids. Here the CDR3 reads CASSKDRSYEQYF. CDR3 nucleotides: TGTGCCAGTTCGAAGGACAGGTCCTACGAGCAGTACTTC.